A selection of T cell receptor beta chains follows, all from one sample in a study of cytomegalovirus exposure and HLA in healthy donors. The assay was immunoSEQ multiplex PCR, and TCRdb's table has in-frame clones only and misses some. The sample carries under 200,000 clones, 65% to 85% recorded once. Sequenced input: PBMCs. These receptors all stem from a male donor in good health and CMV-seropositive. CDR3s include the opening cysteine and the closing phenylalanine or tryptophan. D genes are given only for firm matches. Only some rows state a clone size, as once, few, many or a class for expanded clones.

CDR3 protein: CASSPRTGTSGREEQFF; CDR3 DNA: TGTGCCAGCAGCCCTCGGACCGGGACTAGCGGGAGGGAGGAGCAGTTCTTC; CDR3 length: 17; V gene: TRBV4-2; clone size: NA; D gene: TRBD2; J gene: TRBJ2-1
CDR3 protein: CASSPNPTGEKHQPQHF; CDR3 DNA: TGTGCCAGCAGCCCGAACCCGACAGGGGAGAAACATCAGCCCCAGCATTTT; CDR3 length: 17; V gene: TRBV7-3; clone size: few; D gene: TRBD1; J gene: TRBJ1-5
CDR3 protein: CASSSGEKGEQYF; CDR3 DNA: TGTGCCAGCAGCTCGGGAGAGAAGGGAGAGCAGTACTTC; CDR3 length: 13; V gene: TRBV9; clone size: few; D gene: NA; J gene: TRBJ2-7
CDR3 protein: CAIRGDRGDNEQFF; CDR3 DNA: TGTGCCATCAGGGGGGACAGGGGGGACAATGAGCAGTTCTTC; CDR3 length: 14; V gene: TRBV10-3; clone size: NA; D gene: TRBD1; J gene: TRBJ2-1
CDR3 protein: CASSVMPLAGGYEQYF; CDR3 DNA: TGTGCCAGCAGCGTAATGCCCCTAGCGGGAGGCTACGAGCAGTACTTC; CDR3 length: 16; V gene: TRBV9; clone size: NA; D gene: TRBD2; J gene: TRBJ2-7
CDR3 protein: CASSLTANYGYTF; CDR3 DNA: TGTGCCAGCAGTTTGACAGCTAACTATGGCTACACCTTC; CDR3 length: 13; V gene: TRBV28; clone size: NA; D gene: NA; J gene: TRBJ1-2
CDR3 protein: CASSYSLQGPYEQYF; CDR3 DNA: TGTGCCAGCAGTTACTCGTTACAGGGCCCCTACGAGCAGTACTTC; CDR3 length: 15; V gene: TRBV6-5; clone size: NA; D gene: NA; J gene: TRBJ2-7
CDR3 protein: CASSLISHEQYF; CDR3 DNA: TGTGCCAGCAGCTTAATCTCCCACGAGCAGTACTTC; CDR3 length: 12; V gene: TRBV7-9; clone size: NA; D gene: NA; J gene: TRBJ2-7
CDR3 protein: CASSIWWRGNTEAFF; CDR3 DNA: TGTGCCAGCTCAATCTGGTGGAGGGGGAACACTGAAGCTTTCTTT; CDR3 length: 15; V gene: TRBV18; clone size: few; D gene: NA; J gene: TRBJ1-1
CDR3 protein: CASSQDFAALSEQYF; CDR3 DNA: TGTGCCAGCAGCCAAGATTTTGCGGCCCTAAGCGAGCAGTACTTC; CDR3 length: 15; V gene: TRBV14; clone size: NA; D gene: NA; J gene: TRBJ2-7
CDR3 protein: CSVGLNEQFF; CDR3 DNA: TGCAGCGTTGGGCTCAATGAGCAGTTCTTC; CDR3 length: 10; V gene: TRBV29-1; clone size: NA; D gene: NA; J gene: TRBJ2-1
CDR3 protein: CSVKFRGDYGYTF; CDR3 DNA: TGCAGCGTCAAGTTCAGGGGCGACTATGGCTACACCTTC; CDR3 length: 13; V gene: TRBV29-1; clone size: once; D gene: NA; J gene: TRBJ1-2
CDR3 protein: CASSRGQGALETQYF; CDR3 DNA: TGTGCCAGCAGCAGAGGACAGGGGGCTTTGGAGACCCAGTACTTC; CDR3 length: 15; V gene: TRBV11-3; clone size: NA; D gene: TRBD1; J gene: TRBJ2-5
CDR3 protein: CATSSGQGSSYEQYF; CDR3 DNA: TGTGCCACCAGCAGCGGACAGGGGAGCTCCTACGAGCAGTACTTC; CDR3 length: 15; V gene: TRBV15; clone size: NA; D gene: TRBD1; J gene: TRBJ2-7
CDR3 protein: CASRPSRDRVGTQYF; CDR3 DNA: TGTGCCAGCAGGCCTTCGAGGGACAGGGTGGGGACCCAGTACTTC; CDR3 length: 15; V gene: TRBV11-3; clone size: NA; D gene: TRBD1; J gene: TRBJ2-5
CDR3 protein: CASSPTPAAEKLFF; CDR3 DNA: TGTGCCAGCAGCCCAACTCCAGCGGCAGAAAAACTGTTTTTT; CDR3 length: 14; V gene: TRBV5-6; clone size: NA; D gene: NA; J gene: TRBJ1-4
CDR3 protein: CALGPRNGAEQYF; CDR3 DNA: TGTGCTCTAGGCCCTAGGAACGGCGCCGAGCAGTACTTC; CDR3 length: 13; V gene: TRBV30; clone size: NA; D gene: NA; J gene: TRBJ2-7
CDR3 protein: CASSLADRGENVQYF; CDR3 DNA: TGCGCCAGCAGCTTGGCCGACAGGGGAGAAAACGTTCAGTACTTC; CDR3 length: 15; V gene: TRBV5-1; clone size: NA; D gene: TRBD1; J gene: TRBJ2-4
CDR3 protein: CASSRTAGLTYNEQFF; CDR3 DNA: TGCGCCAGCAGCCGGACGGCTGGACTCACCTACAATGAGCAGTTCTTC; CDR3 length: 16; V gene: TRBV5-1; clone size: NA; D gene: NA; J gene: TRBJ2-1
CDR3 protein: CASSLSLAGGGTQYF; CDR3 DNA: TGTGCCAGCAGCCTTTCACTAGCGGGAGGGGGGACCCAGTACTTC; CDR3 length: 15; V gene: TRBV14; clone size: NA; D gene: TRBD2; J gene: TRBJ2-5
CDR3 protein: CASRPVDRGGTEAFF; CDR3 DNA: TGTGCTAGCAGACCAGTCGACAGGGGAGGGACTGAAGCTTTCTTT; CDR3 length: 15; V gene: TRBV7-7; clone size: NA; D gene: TRBD1; J gene: TRBJ1-1
CDR3 protein: CASSRGEVRTGELFF; CDR3 DNA: TGTGCCAGTAGTCGGGGGGAGGTGAGGACCGGGGAGCTGTTTTTT; CDR3 length: 15; V gene: TRBV19; clone size: few; D gene: TRBD2; J gene: TRBJ2-2
CDR3 protein: CASSIAGLGSDTQYF; CDR3 DNA: TGTGCCAGTAGTATTGCAGGACTAGGTAGTGATACGCAGTATTTT; CDR3 length: 15; V gene: TRBV19; clone size: once; D gene: TRBD2; J gene: TRBJ2-3
CDR3 protein: CASSGAAGEMYEQYF; CDR3 DNA: TGTGCCAGCAGTGGTGCTGCGGGAGAGATGTACGAGCAGTACTTC; CDR3 length: 15; V gene: TRBV25-1; clone size: NA; D gene: TRBD2; J gene: TRBJ2-7
CDR3 protein: CASSLQGRTEQYF; CDR3 DNA: TGTGCCAGCAGTTTACAGGGGCGCACGGAGCAGTACTTC; CDR3 length: 13; V gene: TRBV27; clone size: NA; D gene: NA; J gene: TRBJ2-7
CDR3 protein: CASSYTSGYEKLFF; CDR3 DNA: TGCGCCAGCAGCTACACCTCGGGGTACGAAAAACTGTTTTTT; CDR3 length: 14; V gene: TRBV5-1; clone size: NA; D gene: NA; J gene: TRBJ1-4
CDR3 protein: CSLLGQGSYNEQFF; CDR3 DNA: TGCAGCCTGCTGGGACAGGGTTCCTACAATGAGCAGTTCTTC; CDR3 length: 14; V gene: TRBV29-1; clone size: NA; D gene: TRBD1; J gene: TRBJ2-1
CDR3 protein: CASSSVGTSGWNEQFF; CDR3 DNA: TGCGCCAGCAGCTCGGTCGGGACTAGCGGGTGGAATGAGCAGTTCTTC; CDR3 length: 16; V gene: TRBV5-1; clone size: NA; D gene: TRBD2; J gene: TRBJ2-1
CDR3 protein: CASSFGTSGPDTQYF; CDR3 DNA: TGTGCCAGCAGCTTCGGGACTAGCGGCCCAGATACGCAGTATTTT; CDR3 length: 15; V gene: TRBV7-2; clone size: NA; D gene: TRBD2; J gene: TRBJ2-3
CDR3 protein: CASADRANYGYTF; CDR3 DNA: TGTGCCAGTGCGGACAGAGCTAACTATGGCTACACCTTC; CDR3 length: 13; V gene: TRBV27; clone size: NA; D gene: NA; J gene: TRBJ1-2
CDR3 protein: CASSILAGGPNYGYTF; CDR3 DNA: TGTGCCAGTAGTATATTGGCAGGGGGCCCCAACTATGGCTACACCTTC; CDR3 length: 16; V gene: TRBV19; clone size: NA; D gene: TRBD1; J gene: TRBJ1-2
CDR3 protein: CASSFRGGHGYTF; CDR3 DNA: TGCGCCAGCAGCTTTCGCGGGGGCCATGGCTACACCTTC; CDR3 length: 13; V gene: TRBV5-1; clone size: once; D gene: NA; J gene: TRBJ1-2
CDR3 protein: CTSSSSGRMNTEAFF; CDR3 DNA: TGCACCAGCAGCTCTAGCGGCAGGATGAACACTGAAGCTTTCTTT; CDR3 length: 15; V gene: TRBV5-1; clone size: NA; D gene: NA; J gene: TRBJ1-1
CDR3 protein: CASSLIAGYNEQFF; CDR3 DNA: TGTGCCAGCAGCTTAATAGCGGGCTACAATGAGCAGTTCTTC; CDR3 length: 14; V gene: TRBV7-3; clone size: NA; D gene: TRBD2; J gene: TRBJ2-1
CDR3 protein: CASSIPFYEQYF; CDR3 DNA: TGTGCCAGTAGTATACCCTTCTACGAGCAGTACTTC; CDR3 length: 12; V gene: TRBV19; clone size: NA; D gene: NA; J gene: TRBJ2-7
CDR3 protein: CSVRRGRDKNIQYF; CDR3 DNA: TGCAGCGTGCGCAGGGGGCGCGACAAAAACATTCAGTACTTC; CDR3 length: 14; V gene: TRBV29-1; clone size: once; D gene: TRBD1; J gene: TRBJ2-4
CDR3 protein: CASSGTGEGYTF; CDR3 DNA: TGTGCCAGCAGCGGCACAGGGGAGGGCTACACCTTC; CDR3 length: 12; V gene: TRBV7-8; clone size: NA; D gene: TRBD1; J gene: TRBJ1-2